Listed here are 9 T cell receptor beta chains from one sample, sequenced in a study of cytomegalovirus exposure and HLA in healthy donors. The data were produced by immunoSEQ multiplex PCR, yet TCRdb's version contains in-frame clones alone and is incomplete. The table lists under 95,000 clones, approximately 91% of them singletons. The sequenced material came from PBMCs. Receptors originate from a young man in good health and CMV-seronegative.

V gene TRBV10-3 combines with J gene TRBJ1-6; perhaps TRBD1 as D (5 bases). The CDR3 covers 12 residues. V lost 0 bases and J lost 14, with 8 bases in between. Germline CDR1 reads ENHRY; CDR2 reads SYGVKD. The CDR3 nucleotides read TGTGCCATCAGTGAGTCGGGGCTGTCCCTCCACTTT. It translates to CAISESGLSLHF.

This clone was detected only once. V gene TRBV5-5 combines with J gene TRBJ2-7; weak D call: TRBD1 (6 bases). The CDR3 length is 13 residues. Per the germline V gene, CDR1 is SGHKS and CDR2 is YYEKEE (reference sequence). With 4 bases removed from V and 3 bases from J, the gap between germline ends came to 11 bases. CDR3 protein: CASSDQGIYEQYF. The CDR3 DNA reads as TGTGCCAGCAGCGACCAGGGGATCTACGAGCAGTACTTC.

A remark on this clone: One end of the junction fails to match germline, which may point to a read error. The gene calls are TRBV7-9 and TRBJ1-1; 8 bases are shared with TRBD1. Germline CDR1 reads SEHNR; CDR2 reads FQNEAQ (reference sequence). This CDR3 spans 16 amino acids. CDR3 nucleotide sequence: TGTGCCAGCAGCCCCCCACGGGACAGGATGAATACTGAAGCTTTCTTT. Amino acids: CASSPPRDRMNTEAFF.

This clone was observed once. J is TRBJ2-1 and V is TRBV6-5, with 10 bases matching TRBD1. CDR1 and CDR2 (germline): MNHEY, SVGAGI. Trimming removed 0 bases from V and 2 bases from J; junction bases left unmatched: 1. The CDR3 contains 16 residues. The CDR3 spells CASSYSDRGPYNEQFF. As DNA, the CDR3 is TGTGCCAGCAGTTACTCAGACAGGGGGCCCTACAATGAGCAGTTCTTC.

This clone was detected once. This chain joins TRBV9 and TRBJ1-1, with 9 bases matching TRBD1. Germline V lookup: CDR1 SGDLS, CDR2 YYNGEE. This CDR3 has 13 residues. V trimming: 2 bases; J trimming: 5 bases; junction bases outside the gene matches: 1. The CDR3 loop reads CASSVGTGTEAFF. The CDR3, as DNA: TGTGCCAGCAGCGTTGGGACAGGGACTGAAGCTTTCTTT.

V is TRBV6-6 and J is TRBJ2-7; TRBD1 aligns across 7 bases. V was pared by 6 bases and J by 0 bases, with 8 bases of the junction left unmatched. CDR1 and CDR2 (germline): MNHNY, SVGAGI (reference sequence). The CDR3 sequence is 15 residues long. The DNA for the CDR3 is TGTGCCAGCAGCCGGGGACAGCCGAGCTCCTACGAGCAGTACTTC. Its protein is CASSRGQPSSYEQYF.

The rearrangement joins TRBV9 to TRBJ2-7, with D possibly TRBD1 on 5 matching bases. This CDR3 contains 15 residues. V lost 0 bases to trimming and J lost 0 bases, with 10 bases between them. Germline V gene sequence: CDR1 SGDLS, CDR2 YYNGEE. The CDR3 nucleotides are TGTGCCAGCAGCGTAGAAACAGGTAGCTCCTACGAGCAGTACTTC. This translates into CASSVETGSSYEQYF.

The chain has TRBV5-1 and TRBJ1-4; tentative D call: TRBD1 (5 bases). V was trimmed by 4 bases and J by 0 bases, leaving 13 bases between them. CDR3 size: 16 residues. Germline CDR1 reads SGHRS; CDR2 reads YFSETQ. CDR3 in DNA: TGCGCCAGCAGCGTAGGCGGGGCTGCAACTAATGAAAAACTGTTTTTT. Its protein product is CASSVGGAATNEKLFF.

A single count supports this clone. The junction departs from the called germline gene at one end, perhaps through a read error. The rearrangement uses TRBV7-7 and TRBJ2-2; a possible D gene is TRBD2 (7 bases). The germline V gene encodes CDR1 SSHAT and CDR2 FNYEAQ (reference sequence). The CDR3 runs to 16 residues. The CDR3 DNA sequence: TGTGCTAGCAGCTCCGGAACGGGGGGCAACACCGGGGAGCTGTTTTTT. Its translation: CASSSGTGGNTGELFF.